Reported below is one T cell receptor (beta chain). Followed longitudinally, the Seattle patients had been enrolled during active infection. This entry is derived from a study of blood T cell repertoires in COVID-19. Study background: The origin of the acute and convalescent COVID-19 samples was the United States, Italy and Spain.

Sequencing used immunoSEQ multiplex PCR; TCRdb keeps in-frame clones, though not all of them. This table has 410,000 or so clones, about nine tenths appearing once. The CDR3 spans 15 residues. V was clipped by 6 bases and J by 6 bases; unmatched bases: 11. From germline, CDR1 is MDHEN and CDR2 SYDVKM. Sample: peripheral blood. The chain couples TRBV28 to TRBJ1-1; TRBD1 matches 9 bases. The sequence was obtained from a middle-aged woman with COVID-19, enrolled during active disease. The CDR3 protein is CASSLPGRQGAEAFF. The CDR3 DNA follows: TGTGCCAGCAGCCTTCCCGGCCGACAGGGGGCTGAAGCTTTCTTT. Full variable domain (rest looked up from reference TRBV28 and TRBJ1-1): DVKVTQSSRYLVKRTGEKVFLECVQDMDHENMFWYRQDPGLGLRLIYFSYDVKMKEKGDIPEGYSVSREKKERFSLILESASTNQTSMYLCASSLPGRQGAEAFFGQGTRLTVV.